What follows is one T cell receptor beta chain and its context. The data stem from a study of early T cells in non-severe SARS-CoV-2 infection. CDR1 MNHEY and CDR2 SVGAGI come from the germline V gene. Trimming stripped 2 bases from V and 7 bases from J, with 5 bases between. The CDR3 is 11 residues long. TCRdb re-called the 5' RACE reads with MiXCR, one entry per CDR3 protein. The profile covers about 77,000 distinct CDR3 sequences, with roughly an eighth appearing a single time and roughly a sixth taken by the ten largest. Sequencing used whole blood, obtained at baseline. The rearrangement uses TRBV6-5 and TRBJ1-1; D is unclear. This TCR came from an adult who was a healthcare worker with PCR-confirmed SARS-CoV-2 infection or an uninfected control (not recorded which). The donor label of this sample is uncertain. This chain's CDR3 is CASSYQDEAFF. CDR3 DNA sequence: TGTGCCAGCAGTTACCAGGATGAAGCTTTCTTT.